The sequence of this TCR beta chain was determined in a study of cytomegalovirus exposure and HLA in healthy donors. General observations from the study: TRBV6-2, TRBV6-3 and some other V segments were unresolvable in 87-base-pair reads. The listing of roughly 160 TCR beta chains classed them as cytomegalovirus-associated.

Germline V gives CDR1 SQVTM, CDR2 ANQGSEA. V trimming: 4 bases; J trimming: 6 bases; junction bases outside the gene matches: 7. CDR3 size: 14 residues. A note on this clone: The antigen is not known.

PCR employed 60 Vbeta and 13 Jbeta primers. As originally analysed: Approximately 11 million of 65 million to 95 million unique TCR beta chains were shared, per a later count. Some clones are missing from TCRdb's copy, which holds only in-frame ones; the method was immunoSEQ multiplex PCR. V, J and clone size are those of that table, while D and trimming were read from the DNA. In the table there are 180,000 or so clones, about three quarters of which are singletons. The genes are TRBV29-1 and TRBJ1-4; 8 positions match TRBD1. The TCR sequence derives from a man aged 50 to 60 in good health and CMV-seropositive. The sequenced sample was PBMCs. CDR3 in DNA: TGCAGCGTTGTGTTGACAGGGGCGGATGAAAAACTGTTTTTT. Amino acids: CSVVLTGADEKLFF.